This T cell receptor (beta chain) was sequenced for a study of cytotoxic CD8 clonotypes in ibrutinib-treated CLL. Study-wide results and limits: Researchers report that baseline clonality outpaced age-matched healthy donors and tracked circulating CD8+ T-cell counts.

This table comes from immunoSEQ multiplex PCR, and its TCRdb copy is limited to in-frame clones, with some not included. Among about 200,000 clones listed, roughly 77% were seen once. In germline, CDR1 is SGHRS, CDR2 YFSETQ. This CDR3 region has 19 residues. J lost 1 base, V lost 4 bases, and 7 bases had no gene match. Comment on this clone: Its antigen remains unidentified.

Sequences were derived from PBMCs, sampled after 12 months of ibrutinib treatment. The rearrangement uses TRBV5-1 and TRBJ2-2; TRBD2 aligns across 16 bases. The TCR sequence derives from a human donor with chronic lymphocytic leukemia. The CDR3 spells CASSPPGLAGGRNTGELFF. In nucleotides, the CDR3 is TGCGCCAGCAGCCCACCGGGACTAGCGGGGGGGCGGAACACCGGGGAGCTGTTTTTT.